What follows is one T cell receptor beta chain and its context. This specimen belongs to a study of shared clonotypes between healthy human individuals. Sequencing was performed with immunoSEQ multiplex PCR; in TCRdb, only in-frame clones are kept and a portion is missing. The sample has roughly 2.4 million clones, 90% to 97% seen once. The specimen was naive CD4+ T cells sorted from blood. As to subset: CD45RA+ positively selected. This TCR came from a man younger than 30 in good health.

The chain's CDR3 is CASSLIGAPLVDTQYF. For the CDR3, the DNA is TGTGCCAGCAGCTTAATTGGGGCGCCACTCGTGGATACGCAGTATTTT. The rearrangement links TRBV7-3 to TRBJ2-3, with TRBD1 as a possible D gene (5 bases). The CDR3 is made up of 16 amino acids. Germline assignment: CDR1 SGHTA and CDR2 FQGTGA. V lost 1 base, J lost 6 bases, and 17 bases lay in between.